The next 19 T cell receptor beta chains were all read from a single sample in a study of shared clonotypes between healthy human individuals. CD8 cells regarded as naive lacked CD45RO, were positively chosen for CCR7, and omitted terminally differentiated effector memory CD45RA+ cells. Using immunoSEQ multiplex PCR, the repertoire was profiled, and TCRdb retains in-frame clones only, with some absent. This sample has about 2.2 million clones, with approximately 94% found just once. Source material: naive CD8+ T cells from PBMCs. The receptors here all came from a man aged 18 to 30 in good health. Some clones in this sample may be carry-over from other donors' samples.

The V and J genes are TRBV19 and TRBJ2-7, with a tentative D call TRBD1 (6 bases). CDR3 size: 14 residues. Germline values: CDR1 LNHDA, CDR2 SQIVND (reference sequence). Trimming left V 6 bases short and J 2 bases short, with 14 bases between. The CDR3, as DNA: TGTGCCAGTAGGAAGGGACATTCCGCCTACGAGCAGTACTTC. It translates to CASRKGHSAYEQYF.

This chain links TRBV21-1 with TRBJ2-5; the D call of TRBD1 is as the table states it, not checked on the DNA. TRBV21-1 is described as a pseudogene. The CDR3 length is 15 residues. DNA for the CDR3: TGTGCCAGCAGCGCCCCCGCTCGGCAGGGAGAGACCCAGTACTTC. As protein: CASSAPARQGETQYF.

This chain joins TRBV4-1 and TRBJ2-1; D is unclear. The CDR3 length is 12 residues. Germline V gene data show CDR1 as MGHRA and CDR2 as YSYEKL. Trimming cost V 1 base and J 12 bases, with 10 bases left between them. The CDR3 spells CASSQGGVGQFF. The CDR3 bases are TGCGCCAGCAGCCAAGGCGGAGTCGGGCAGTTCTTC.

In the case of this clone: Additional DNA sequences in this sample encode the identical CDR3. The chain has TRBV7-9 and TRBJ1-2; D is perhaps TRBD1 (6 bases). Between the trimmed V and J ends, which lost 3 bases and 5 bases, there was a span of 7 bases. Germline V CDR1 and CDR2: SEHNR, FQNEAQ (reference sequence). This CDR3 is 12 amino acids long. The CDR3: CASSLDSYGYTF. The CDR3 DNA is TGTGCCAGCAGCTTGGACAGTTATGGCTACACCTTC. The full variable domain, rest sourced from reference TRBV7-9 and TRBJ1-2, is DTGVSQNPRHKITKRGQNVTFRCDPISEHNRLYWYRQTLGQGPEFLTYFQNEAQLEKSRLLSDRFSAERPKGSFSTLEIQRTEQGDSAMYLCASSLDSYGYTFGSGTRLTVV.

About this clone itself: The sample holds other DNA sequences that translate to the same CDR3. J is TRBJ2-7 and V is TRBV4-2; D remains ambiguous. Germline-derived CDR1 and CDR2 are LGHNA and YNFKEQ. Trimming left V 0 bases short and J 1 base short, with 4 bases between. The CDR3 runs to 13 residues. CDR3 bases: TGTGCCAGCAGCCAAGACGGATCCTACGAGCAGTACTTC. Amino acids: CASSQDGSYEQYF.

This rearrangement joins TRBV11-2 to TRBJ2-7, with D possibly matching TRBD2 (5 bases). The CDR3 is made up of 14 amino acids. Germline V CDR1 and CDR2: SGHAT, FQNNGV. V lost 5 bases and J lost 0, with 11 bases in between. The CDR3: CASSPTGDSYEQYF. Written as DNA, the CDR3 is TGTGCCAGCAGCCCCACCGGGGACTCCTACGAGCAGTACTTC.

The DNA for the CDR3 is TGTGCCAGCAGTTTATTGAGGGGGCGGACCAATTATGGCTACACCTTC. It specifies CASSLLRGRTNYGYTF. This rearrangement joins TRBV27 to TRBJ1-2; TRBD1 agrees at 7 bases. The CDR3 totals 16 residues. Per germline, CDR1 MNHEY and CDR2 SMNVEV (reference sequence). After removal of 1 base from V and 5 bases from J, the junction contained 10 bases not matched to a gene.

The chain uses TRBV7-9 and TRBJ2-7; TRBD2 matches 9 bases. The CDR3 covers 14 residues. Germline loops: CDR1 SEHNR, CDR2 FQNEAQ (reference sequence). The V and J ends lost 4 bases and 2 bases, in that order; junction bases with no gene match: 3. CDR3 bases: TGTGCCAGCAGCTCCGTAGCGGGGGCCTACGAGCAGTACTTC. Translated: CASSSVAGAYEQYF.

The DNA of the CDR3 is TGTGCCAGCAGCACGGCAGCTTATGGCTACACCTTC. The encoded protein is CASSTAAYGYTF. The chain has TRBV7-9 and TRBJ1-2; D gene uncertain. Germline V gives CDR1 SEHNR, CDR2 FQNEAQ (reference sequence). The V end was cut by 5 bases, the J end by 5 bases, with 9 bases between. The CDR3 consists of 12 residues.

CDR3 loop: CASSLEGRDSFTDTQYF. For the CDR3, the DNA is TGTGCCAGCAGCTTAGAAGGGCGGGATTCTTTCACAGATACGCAGTATTTT. This chain joins TRBV7-6 and TRBJ2-3, with D perhaps matching TRBD2 (6 bases). The CDR3 is made up of 17 amino acids. V dropped 1 base and J dropped 2 bases, with 16 bases sitting between them. The germline V gene has CDR1 SGHVS and CDR2 FNYEAQ.

V and J are TRBV27 and TRBJ1-1, with TRBD1 as a possible D gene (5 bases). Trimming took off 2 bases at V and 0 bases at J, with 7 bases between the two ends. The length of the CDR3 is 14 residues. The V gene's germline CDR1 is MNHEY and CDR2 SMNVEV (reference sequence). CDR3 sequence: CASSLAGMNTEAFF. CDR3 nucleotides: TGTGCCAGCAGTTTAGCAGGGATGAACACTGAAGCTTTCTTT.

This clone was observed once. The gene calls are TRBV27 and TRBJ2-1; D may be TRBD1 or TRBD2 (5 bases each). Trimming took 1 base from V and 6 from J, leaving 13 bases between them. Germline CDR1 and CDR2: MNHEY and SMNVEV (reference sequence). The CDR3 is 15 amino acids. The CDR3: CASSLYGVGGNEQFF. The CDR3 bases are TGTGCCAGCAGTTTATACGGCGTTGGGGGCAATGAGCAGTTCTTC.

The V and J genes are TRBV7-9 and TRBJ2-1, with D possibly matching TRBD2 (5 bases). There are 15 residues in the CDR3. Deletions cut 0 bases from V and 4 bases from J, with 10 bases between. Germline V CDR1 and CDR2: SEHNR, FQNEAQ (reference sequence). CDR3 coding DNA: TGTGCCAGCAGCTTAGCGGTAGCGCTGTACAATGAGCAGTTCTTC. It specifies CASSLAVALYNEQFF.

The CDR3 here is CASSLVVLRGRSSYNEQFF. DNA for the CDR3: TGTGCCAGCAGCTTAGTTGTCCTCAGGGGTCGGAGCTCCTACAATGAGCAGTTCTTC. J is TRBJ2-1 and V is TRBV7-3; maybe TRBD1 (6 bases). The CDR3 is 19 amino acids. Germline V gene sequence: CDR1 SGHTA, CDR2 FQGTGA. Trimming pared 2 bases from V and 0 bases from J, leaving 20 bases between.

This clone was counted a single time. DNA of the CDR3: TGTGCCAGCTCACCTCAGGGGGTGGACTATGGCTACACCTTC. Amino acid sequence: CASSPQGVDYGYTF. The rearrangement links TRBV18 to TRBJ1-2; 7 nucleotides agree with TRBD1. The germline V gene encodes CDR1 KGHSH and CDR2 LQKENI. Unmatched junction bases numbered 4, after V lost 3 bases and J lost 3 bases. The CDR3 sequence is 14 residues long.

V gene TRBV4-3 combines with J gene TRBJ2-5; D may be TRBD1 (6 bases). This CDR3 comprises 18 residues. CDR1 and CDR2 from the germline V gene are LGHNA and YSLEER. V gave up 0 bases and J gave up 1 base, with 18 bases separating them. The CDR3 region is CASSQDVGGRGFQETQYF. The CDR3 DNA reads TGCGCCAGCAGCCAAGATGTTGGGGGCAGGGGATTCCAAGAGACCCAGTACTTC.

The genes are TRBV7-9 and TRBJ2-1; D perhaps matches TRBD2 (6 bases). The CDR3 is 14 amino acids. V dropped 5 bases and J dropped 5 bases, with 13 bases sitting between them. Germline-derived CDR1 and CDR2 are SEHNR and FQNEAQ (reference sequence). CDR3 sequence (DNA): TGTGCCAGCAGCGCAGGACTAAACGACAATGAGCAGTTCTTC. This gives the protein CASSAGLNDNEQFF.

The chain is built from TRBV9 and TRBJ2-4, with a possible D match to TRBD2 (6 bases). The CDR3 runs to 13 residues. Germline values: CDR1 SGDLS, CDR2 YYNGEE. The V end lost 8 bases, the J end lost 7 bases, and 16 bases lay between the germline ends. The DNA of the CDR3 is TGTGCCAGTAGTCTCGGGGGAAGGAACATTCAGTACTTC. It encodes CASSLGGRNIQYF. Full variable domain (missing parts from reference TRBV9 and TRBJ2-4): DSGVTQTPKHLITATGQRVTLRCSPRSGDLSVYWYQQSLDQGLQFLIQYYNGEERAKGNILERFSAQQFPDLHSELNLSSLELGDSALYFCASSLGGRNIQYFGAGTRLSVL.

This chain uses TRBV28 with TRBJ1-1; D not resolved. This CDR3 has 14 amino acids. Germline V CDR1 and CDR2: MDHEN, SYDVKM. Between the trimmed V and J ends, which lost 7 bases and 3 bases, there was a span of 15 bases. The CDR3 reads CASTSRAHYTEAFF. The CDR3 DNA sequence: TGTGCCAGCACATCCCGGGCCCATTACACTGAAGCTTTCTTT. Combining the CDR3 with reference TRBV28 and TRBJ1-1 gives the whole variable domain DVKVTQSSRYLVKRTGEKVFLECVQDMDHENMFWYRQDPGLGLRLIYFSYDVKMKEKGDIPEGYSVSREKKERFSLILESASTNQTSMYLCASTSRAHYTEAFFGQGTRLTVV.